This entry lists 2 T cell receptor beta chains sequenced from one sample in a study of radiotherapy plus CTLA-4 blockade in lung cancer. Produced via immunoSEQ multiplex PCR; TCRdb's table is partial and in-frame only. The repertoire consists of about 95,000 clones, with around four fifths occurring once and the leading ten covering roughly 0.85%. Sequenced here: peripheral blood, sampled from a patient treated with radiotherapy plus ipilimumab. The receptors originated from a human donor with non-small cell lung cancer who had stable disease on radiotherapy plus ipilimumab.

The genes are TRBV6-5 and TRBJ2-7; 8 nucleotides agree with TRBD1. V was clipped by 6 bases and J by 10 bases; unmatched bases: 8. Germline V gene lookup returns CDR1 MNHEY and CDR2 SVGAGI. The CDR3 covers 12 residues. The CDR3 spells CASRPGQGPQYF. The CDR3 DNA follows: TGTGCCAGCAGGCCCGGACAGGGACCTCAGTACTTC.

A single count supports this clone. This rearrangement joins TRBV2 to TRBJ2-7; D assignment may be TRBD1 or TRBD2 (6 bases each). The germline V gene encodes CDR1 SNHLY and CDR2 FYNNEI. V lost 3 bases, J lost 1 base, and 16 bases lay in between. This CDR3 spans 16 amino acids. In nucleotides, the CDR3 is TGTGCCAGCAGTGAGATCTGGGGGGCTAAGTCCTACGAGCAGTACTTC. This codes for CASSEIWGAKSYEQYF. Based on the CDR3 plus reference TRBV2 and TRBJ2-7, the full variable domain is EPEVTQTPSHQVTQMGQEVILRCVPISNHLYFYWYRQILGQKVEFLVSFYNNEISEKSEIFDDQFSVERPDGSNFTLKIRSTKLEDSAMYFCASSEIWGAKSYEQYFGPGTRLTVT.